The 7 T cell receptor beta chains below were found in one sample sequenced in a study of CD8 T cells in Susac syndrome. Random hexamers were used to reverse transcribe about 0.5 to 1 ug of RNA. One entry per CDR3 protein, called by TCRdb with MiXCR from the immunoSEQ multiplex PCR reads. Among over 150,000 distinct CDR3 sequences listed, 90% to 95% were seen once. Sequenced sample: CD4+ T cells from PBMCs. Receptor source: a human donor with Susac syndrome.

V gene TRBV6-5 combines with J gene TRBJ2-3; unclear D gene. The CDR3 is 11 residues long. V was pared by 3 bases and J by 5 bases, with 3 bases between. Germline CDR1 is MNHEY and CDR2 is SVGAGI. CDR3 loop: CASSYLDTQYF. The CDR3 region has the DNA TGTGCCAGCAGTTATTTAGATACGCAGTATTTT.

The rearrangement links TRBV19 to TRBJ1-2; no clear D. The CDR3 contains 15 residues. V lost 7 bases to trimming and J lost 1 base, with 16 bases between them. The germline gives CDR1 LNHDA, CDR2 SQIVND (reference sequence). CDR3 loop: CASTPLGGINYGYTF. The CDR3 DNA is TGTGCCAGTACCCCACTGGGAGGGATTAACTATGGCTACACCTTC.

The chain joins TRBV7-9 to TRBJ2-1; D is tentatively TRBD1 or TRBD2 (5 bases each). This CDR3 contains 14 residues. Per the germline V gene, CDR1 is SEHNR and CDR2 is FQNEAQ (reference sequence). V shed 4 bases and J shed 12 bases, with 19 bases lying between them. CDR3 bases: TGTGCCAGCAGCTCCTTAACACGAGTGAGGGGGCAGTTCTTC. As protein: CASSSLTRVRGQFF.

The rearrangement uses TRBV27 and TRBJ1-2; TRBD1 might be the D (5 bases). The germline gives CDR1 MNHEY, CDR2 SMNVEV (reference sequence). The length of the CDR3 is 14 residues. Trimming removed 3 bases at V and 8 bases at J, with 16 bases between. CDR3 sequence: CASSLRGSRRGYTF. CDR3 DNA sequence: TGTGCCAGCAGTTTGAGGGGCAGTCGGAGGGGCTACACCTTC.

The chain joins TRBV24-1 to TRBJ2-3; D possibly corresponds to TRBD2 (5 bases). Germline V CDR1 and CDR2: KGHDR, SFDVKD. The CDR3 length is 13 residues. With 5 bases removed from V and 4 bases from J, the gap between germline ends came to 9 bases. In DNA, the CDR3 is TGTGCCACCAGTGTAGGGCGGGCAGATACGCAGTATTTT. This translates into CATSVGRADTQYF.

Turning to this clonotype: Mismatch with germline at one junction end may stem from a read error. The CDR3 region has the DNA TGTGCCAGCAGCGGGAGGGACATCTACACCGGGGACCTGTTTTTT. Encoded protein: CASSGRDIYTGDLFF. The chain uses TRBV9 and TRBJ2-2, with D tentatively TRBD1 or TRBD2 (6 bases each). Germline V gene sequence: CDR1 SGDLS, CDR2 YYNGEE. CDR3 length: 15 residues. The variable domain in full, completed from reference TRBV9 and TRBJ2-2, reads DSGVTQTPKHLITATGQRVTLRCSPRSGDLSVYWYQQSLDQGLQFLIQYYNGEERAKGNILERFSAQQFPDLHSELNLSSLELGDSALYFCASSGRDIYTGDLFFGEGSRLTVL.

The genes are TRBV5-1 and TRBJ2-7, with 10 bases aligning to TRBD1. Germline V gives CDR1 SGHRS, CDR2 YFSETQ. The CDR3 length is 14 residues. The V segment lost 4 bases and the J segment 4 bases; nucleotides outside the gene matches: 5. The CDR3 DNA sequence: TGCGCCAGCAGCCTCCGGGACAGGGGTTACGAGCAGTACTTC. This sequence encodes CASSLRDRGYEQYF.